The rows below give T cell receptor beta chains drawn from one sample of a study of T cell changes during pregnancy in multiple sclerosis. The data were produced by immunoSEQ multiplex PCR, yet TCRdb's version contains in-frame clones alone and is incomplete. The data show under 150,000 clones, about 95% seen once. The material was peripheral blood, obtained after pregnancy. These receptors all come from a female donor with multiple sclerosis, enrolled in a pregnancy study. The CDR3 runs from the conserved cysteine through the conserved F or W. Clone size, where shown, is once, few, many, or a class for clones that have expanded.

>-|TRBJ2-1|TRBV27
CASSRLPRPGLANNEQFF
>-|TRBJ2-1|TRBV7-9
CASSYVTSGSNEQFF
>-|TRBJ2-4|TRBV28
CASSLGRGWYF
>-|TRBJ1-2|TRBV5-8
CASSLRQDYGYTF
>-|TRBJ1-4|TRBV7-9
CASSWTATNEKLFF
>-|TRBJ1-1|TRBV4-1
CASSQARLEGTEAFF
>-|TRBJ1-2|TRBV28
CASSFQYGYTF
>-|TRBJ1-1|TRBV5-7
CANECRGRRNTEAFF
>-|TRBJ2-3|TRBV7-2
CASSSLAGGPQDTQYF
>once|TRBJ2-1|TRBV6-6
CASSYWAGQGANEQFF
>-|TRBJ2-2|TRBV15
CATSSRPGQVTGELFF
>-|TRBJ2-2|TRBV28
CASIGEAGELFF
>-|TRBJ2-7|TRBV6-5
CASSYDSLSYEQYF
>-|TRBJ2-3|TRBV2
CASSRTAFQREGRGTDTQYF
>-|TRBJ1-4|TRBV15
CATSRDTGLRTNEKLFF
>-|TRBJ2-1|TRBV29-1
CSDRTLGFGEQFF
>-|TRBJ2-5|TRBV11-2
CASSFLGAETQYF
>-|TRBJ1-2|TRBV28
CASRLQGIVGGYTF
>-|TRBJ1-1|TRBV19
CASSTWDRSNTEAFF
>-|TRBJ2-5|TRBV6-1
CASSEVIGPKSRGTQYF
>-|TRBJ2-3|TRBV5-4
CASSFSVSTDTQYF
>once|TRBJ2-1|TRBV5-1
CASSRGTALSYNEQFF
>-|TRBJ2-5|TRBV7-2
CASSLSPSGEQETQYF
>-|TRBJ1-2|TRBV5-1
CASSFGGDYGYTF
>-|TRBJ2-7|TRBV19
CASSALAPFGGEQYF